The 11 T cell receptor beta chains reported below all come from one sample, sequenced in a study of regulatory T cells in long-lasting Graves disease (TCRdb year 2021). Receptors were amplified or captured by multiplex PCR. Sequencing was carried out with an Illumina HiSeq 4000. iRepertoire HTBI primers and Arm-PCR amplification of CDR3 regions were used to construct TCR beta libraries. The public reads were reanalyzed by TCRdb: fastp trimming at Q25, MiXCR alignment, in-frame beta chains only. Every distinct CDR3 protein forms one entry, paired with its most common genes and DNA. This sample gives 600,000 to 650,000 distinct CDR3 sequences in total; approximately 15% of them show up just once. The top ten clonotypes cover around 19% of the sample. The sample's time point label is to be understood as: newly diagnosed GD, antithyroid drugs for less than 3 months. RNA was extracted from PBMCs in TRIzol for both TCR sequencing and RNA sequencing.

This sample also belongs to another study, concerning T cells in Graves' hyperthyroidism and ophthalmopathy.

Source: peripheral blood mononuclear cells (PBMCs), taken at new diagnosis, from a patient treated with antithyroid drugs. The receptors here all came from a woman aged 30 to 39 with Graves disease. Donor details come from another sample of the same person, matched by shared clones.

Details on this clonotype: This CDR3 is missing its conserved last phenylalanine or tryptophan, likely due to a read error. J is TRBJ2-5 and V is TRBV12-3 or TRBV12-4; D gene ambiguous. The CDR3 is 13 amino acids. Between the trimmed V and J ends, which lost 3 bases and 1 base, there was a span of 6 bases. Written as DNA, the CDR3 is TGTGCCAGCAGTTTCGAGCTCCAAGAGACCCAGTACCTC. This codes for CASSFELQETQYL.

This chain uses TRBV30 with TRBJ2-3, with 9 positions matching TRBD2. Germline CDR1 reads GTSNPN; CDR2 reads SVGIG (reference sequence). CDR3 length: 14 residues. Losses at the gene ends were 4 bases for V and 3 bases for J; bases not matched to a gene: 5. The CDR3 coding sequence is TGTGCCTGGAATGGCGGGGGGGGAACAGATACGCAGTATTTT. It is translated as CAWNGGGGTDTQYF.

This clonotype was counted between two and nine times. This chain links TRBV6-2 or TRBV6-3 with TRBJ2-1; D not resolved. The V gene's germline CDR1 is MNHEY and CDR2 SVGEGT. Trimming pared 5 bases from V and 15 bases from J, leaving 17 bases between. The CDR3 runs to 12 residues. This CDR3 reads CASSEIPGLGFF. The CDR3 bases are TGTGCCAGCAGTGAAATACCGGGCCTAGGGTTCTTC.

This clonotype has at least ten counts. The gene calls are TRBV11-2 and TRBJ2-1, with TRBD2 matching over 7 bases. The V segment lost 1 base and the J segment 4 bases; nucleotides outside the gene matches: 4. CDR1 and CDR2 from the germline V gene are SGHAT and FQNNGV. The CDR3 loop spans 15 amino acids. DNA of the CDR3: TGTGCCAGCAGCTTAGTAAGCGGGGATTACAATGAGCAGTTCTTC. It specifies CASSLVSGDYNEQFF. Full variable domain (missing parts from reference TRBV11-2 and TRBJ2-1): EAGVAQSPRYKIIEKRQSVAFWCNPISGHATLYWYQQILGQGPKLLIQFQNNGVVDDSQLPKDRFSAERLKGVDSTLKIQPAKLEDSAVYLCASSLVSGDYNEQFFGPGTRLTVL.

This clonotype was seen ten or more times. The chain is built from TRBV20-1 and TRBJ1-1, with D possibly TRBD1 on 5 matching bases. Trimming removed 2 bases from V and 3 bases from J, with 22 bases in between. The CDR3 is 17 amino acids. The germline V gene encodes CDR1 DFQATT and CDR2 SNEGSKA (reference sequence). CDR3: CSARRGETAPMDTEAFF. The CDR3 DNA sequence: TGCAGTGCTAGAAGGGGAGAGACGGCCCCAATGGACACTGAAGCTTTCTTT.

Notes on this clonotype: This may stem from a read error, because a much larger clone lies one nucleotide away. The J gene is TRBJ1-5, the V gene TRBV6-1, with 9 bases identical to TRBD1. With V trimmed by 5 bases and J by 6 bases, 8 bases remained unmatched. The V gene's germline CDR1 is MNHNS and CDR2 SASEGT. The CDR3 sequence is 15 residues long. The CDR3 spells CASSLGTGTTQPQHF. CDR3 in DNA: TGTGCCAGCAGTCTAGGGACAGGGACCACTCAGCCCCAGCATTTT.

This clonotype occurred a few times. The chain combines TRBV9 with TRBJ2-5, with TRBD2 identical over 10 bases. Unmatched junction bases numbered 11, after V lost 4 bases and J lost 5 bases. CDR3 length: 16 amino acids. Germline CDR1 SGDLS, CDR2 YYNGEE. CDR3 nucleotide sequence: TGTGCCAGCAGCTGGGGGGCTAGCGGGAGTTCGGAGACCCAGTACTTC. It yields the protein CASSWGASGSSETQYF.

This clonotype occurred once. A much larger clone lies a single base off, so this may be a read error. V and J are TRBV7-9 and TRBJ2-7; TRBD2 matches 8 bases. Germline V gives CDR1 SEHNR, CDR2 FQNEAQ (reference sequence). V was clipped by 5 bases and J by 9 bases; unmatched bases: 15. The CDR3 is 15 amino acids. CDR3 nucleotides: TGTGCCAGCAGCCCTCAAGCGGGAGTTGCGTCCGGGCAGTACTTC. It translates to CASSPQAGVASGQYF.

CDR3 sequence (DNA): TGCAGTGCTAGTGAGCGGGCAACCTACGAGCAGTACTTC. This codes for CSASERATYEQYF. The genes are TRBV20-1 and TRBJ2-7, with D possibly being TRBD2 (6 bases). With 3 bases removed from V and 2 bases from J, the gap between germline ends came to 11 bases. Germline V gene sequence: CDR1 DFQATT, CDR2 SNEGSKA (reference sequence). The CDR3 has 13 residues.

This clonotype was detected a few times. V usage is TRBV3-1 and J usage is TRBJ2-7; 8 bases fit TRBD1. Germline CDR1 LGHDT, CDR2 YNNKEL (reference sequence). Trimming took 5 bases from V and 7 from J; bases not matched to a gene: 10. There are 14 residues in the CDR3. In nucleotides, the CDR3 is TGTGCCAGCAGCTCCGGGACAGGTTCAAGAGAGCAGTACTTC. This gives the protein CASSSGTGSREQYF.

This clonotype was detected ten times or more. V gene TRBV7-2 combines with J gene TRBJ2-5, with 8 bases aligning to TRBD1. The J segment lost 1 base and the V segment lost 5 bases, leaving 9 bases of the junction unmatched. Germline V gene lookup returns CDR1 SGHTA and CDR2 FQGNSA. The CDR3 extends over 16 amino acids. This chain's CDR3 is CASSRDRLNLQETQYF. CDR3 in DNA: TGTGCCAGCAGCCGGGACAGGCTTAACCTCCAAGAGACCCAGTACTTC.